This T cell receptor (beta chain) comes out of a study of T cells in Graves' hyperthyroidism and ophthalmopathy. Amplification of TCR beta CDR3 regions was performed using RNA transcripts as template. The study used the HTBI primer set for a first-round RT-PCR of the TCR CDR3. TCRdb redid the calling of the multiplex PCR reads with MiXCR, one entry per CDR3 protein. The sample includes hundreds of thousands of distinct CDR3 sequences, roughly 14% of them seen just once. CDR1 and CDR2 (germline): SGHVS, FQNEAQ. The CDR3 totals 15 residues. The germline V and J ends were trimmed by 8 bases and 0 bases, with 13 bases remaining between them.

Sequenced: blood. J is TRBJ2-2 and V is TRBV7-8; possible D gene TRBD1, 6 bases. This TCR derives from a woman between 40 and 50 years old with Graves' ophthalmopathy. CDR3 loop: CASSQGISNTGELFF. Here the CDR3 DNA reads TGTGCCAGCTCACAGGGAATATCGAACACCGGGGAGCTGTTTTTT.